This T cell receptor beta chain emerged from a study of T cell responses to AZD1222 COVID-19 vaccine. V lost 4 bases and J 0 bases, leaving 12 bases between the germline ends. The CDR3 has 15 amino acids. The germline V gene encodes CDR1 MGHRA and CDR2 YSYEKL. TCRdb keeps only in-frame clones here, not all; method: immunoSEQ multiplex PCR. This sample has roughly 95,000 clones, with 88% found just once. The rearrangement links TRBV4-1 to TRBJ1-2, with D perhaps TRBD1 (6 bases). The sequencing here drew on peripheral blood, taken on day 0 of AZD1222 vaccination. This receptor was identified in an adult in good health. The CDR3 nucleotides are TGCGCCAGCAGCCCATTACAGGGACCTAACTATGGCTACACCTTC. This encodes CASSPLQGPNYGYTF.